This T cell receptor beta chain derives from a study of blood T cell repertoires in COVID-19. The germline V gene encodes CDR1 LNHDA and CDR2 SQIVND (reference sequence). Trimming pared 4 bases from V and 5 bases from J, leaving 15 bases between. The CDR3 has 14 amino acids. The protocol was immunoSEQ multiplex PCR, while the TCRdb copy is restricted to in-frame clones and leaves out a portion. This table has 200,000 to 250,000 clones, more than 75% appearing once. The chain has TRBV19 and TRBJ2-7; weak D call: TRBD1 (6 bases). This sequence originates from a woman aged 40 to 55 with acute or convalescent COVID-19. Sample: peripheral blood. The CDR3 loop reads CASSNNRDRNEQYF. The CDR3 nucleotides are TGTGCCAGTAGTAATAACAGGGATAGGAACGAGCAGTACTTC.